Shown below are 23 T cell receptor beta chains from a single sample sequenced in a study of monozygotic twins with inflammatory bowel disease (dated by TCRdb to between 2018 and 2020). The library was produced with 5' RACE. The sequencing machine was an Illumina HiSeq 2500. TCRdb reprocessed the reads and assigns one entry to each CDR3 protein sequence, leaving out DNA. This sample's clone table shows approximately 100,000 distinct CDR3 sequences. Under 15% of the sample rests with the top ten. Sequencing was done on a sample of blood. The receptor source for this set is a human donor with ulcerative colitis or Crohn's disease, or a healthy co-twin of an affected twin (not recorded which).

The rearrangement links TRBV6-2 or TRBV6-3 to TRBJ2-1; the D call from TCRdb, TRBD1, cannot be confirmed without DNA. CDR3 length: 14 residues. Germline CDR1 MNHEY, CDR2 SVGEGT. The CDR3 region is CASSRPGLGDEQFF.

The chain joins TRBV5-1 to TRBJ2-3; TCRdb's assignment of TRBD2 cannot be checked, as there is no DNA. The CDR3 consists of 18 residues. The germline CDR1 and CDR2 sequences are SGHRS and YFSETQ. The CDR3 region is CASSFEIRDQRRADTQYF.

V usage is TRBV10-3 and J usage is TRBJ2-7; the TCRdb D gene call, TRBD1, has no DNA to confirm it. The germline CDR1 and CDR2 sequences are ENHRY and SYGVKD. This CDR3 is built from 11 residues. This CDR3 is CAISEEGEQYF.

The chain links TRBV27 to TRBJ2-3; as DNA is missing, the TRBD2 call by TCRdb cannot be tested. Germline V CDR1 and CDR2: MNHEY, SMNVEV (reference sequence). The CDR3 runs to 17 residues. Here the CDR3 reads CASSFLAGDRSTDTQYF.

The chain joins TRBV5-6 to TRBJ1-6. Germline V CDR1 and CDR2: SGHDT, YYEEEE. This CDR3 contains 14 residues. The CDR3 sequence: CASSFGRVGSPLHF. The variable domain in full, completed from reference TRBV5-6 and TRBJ1-6, reads DAGVTQSPTHLIKTRGQQVTLRCSPKSGHDTVSWYQQALGQGPQFIFQYYEEEERQRGNFPDRFSGHQFPNYSSELNVNALLLGDSALYLCASSFGRVGSPLHFGNGTRLTVT.

This rearrangement joins TRBV5-1 to TRBJ2-2. CDR1 and CDR2 (germline): SGHRS, YFSETQ. There are 15 residues in the CDR3. The CDR3 reads CASSLGHLNTGELFF.

The chain employs TRBV4-2 and TRBJ2-7; the TCRdb D gene call, TRBD1, has no DNA to confirm it. CDR1 is LGHNA, CDR2 YNFKEQ, per germline. The CDR3 loop spans 13 amino acids. The CDR3 is CASSQEPGYEQYF.

The chain links TRBV29-1 to TRBJ1-1. The CDR3 is made up of 13 amino acids. CDR1 is SQVTM and CDR2 is ANQGSEA in the germline V gene. The CDR3 sequence: CSGDRIVNTEAFF.

The chain couples TRBV12-3 or TRBV12-4 to TRBJ2-2. This CDR3 has 13 amino acids. The CDR3 is CASSATNTGELFF.

The CDR3 is CASSQGLADTAGTQYF. The chain links TRBV7-6 to TRBJ2-5; there is no DNA to check the TCRdb D call of TRBD2. Per the germline V gene, CDR1 is SGHVS and CDR2 is FNYEAQ. The CDR3 consists of 16 residues.

The V call is TRBV5-1, the J call TRBJ1-4. Germline CDR1 reads SGHRS; CDR2 reads YFSETQ. CDR3 length: 15 residues. The CDR3 is CASSLGAGPTGGLFF.

The gene calls are TRBV7-2 and TRBJ2-2; TCRdb picks TRBD1, but there is no DNA to check that call. The CDR3 is 15 amino acids. Germline values: CDR1 SGHTA, CDR2 FQGNSA. The CDR3 loop reads CASSLQGANTGELFF.

The V call is TRBV12-3 or TRBV12-4, the J call TRBJ2-3; TCRdb proposes TRBD2, but this gene call is untestable without DNA. The CDR3 extends over 15 amino acids. This CDR3 is CASSLFGSRTDTQYF.

The chain is built from TRBV4-1 and TRBJ2-3; the D call from TCRdb, TRBD1, cannot be confirmed without DNA. The V gene's germline CDR1 is MGHRA and CDR2 YSYEKL. This CDR3 comprises 16 residues. CDR3: CASSQDGTVWTDTQYF.

This sequence joins TRBV5-1 and TRBJ2-7; with no DNA, the TCRdb D assignment of TRBD2 cannot be verified. This CDR3 is built from 15 residues. From germline, CDR1 is SGHRS and CDR2 YFSETQ. This CDR3 is CASSLFGTSGYEQYF. Full variable domain (remainder filled in from reference TRBV5-1 and TRBJ2-7): KAGVTQTPRYLIKTRGQQVTLSCSPISGHRSVSWYQQTPGQGLQFLFEYFSETQRNKGNFPGRFSGRQFSNSRSEMNVSTLELGDSALYLCASSLFGTSGYEQYFGPGTRLTVT.

This chain links TRBV6-2 or TRBV6-3 with TRBJ2-1; no DNA is available, so the TRBD1 call from TCRdb remains unchecked. This CDR3 has 16 amino acids. Germline V gives CDR1 MNHEY, CDR2 SVGEGT. CDR3 residues: CASTTSGTGVRNEQFF.

V usage is TRBV4-3 and J usage is TRBJ2-7; TCRdb lists TRBD1, though no DNA is available to test this call. Germline-derived CDR1 and CDR2 are LGHNA and YSLEER. The CDR3 covers 15 residues. The CDR3 sequence: CASSQDGTGAYEQYF.

This sequence joins TRBV10-3 and TRBJ1-4. Germline lookup yields CDR1 ENHRY and CDR2 SYGVKD. This CDR3 has 13 amino acids. CDR3 sequence: CAISLEEGEKLFF.

The V call is TRBV24-1, the J call TRBJ2-2; TCRdb selects TRBD1, and the lack of DNA leaves this call unchecked. Germline V gives CDR1 KGHDR, CDR2 SFDVKD. The CDR3 runs to 16 residues. CDR3 residues: CATRATWGEHTGELFF.

The J gene is TRBJ2-1, the V gene TRBV11-2; TCRdb's D call, TRBD1, is unchecked because there is no DNA. The CDR3 totals 16 residues. CDR1 is SGHAT, CDR2 FQNNGV, per germline. This chain's CDR3 is CASSHYRGLSYNEQFF.

This chain connects TRBV7-3 to TRBJ2-7; TCRdb's D call of TRBD1 is untestable without DNA. The CDR3 totals 15 residues. Germline assignment: CDR1 SGHTA and CDR2 FQGTGA. CDR3 loop: CATIRSGTASYEQYF. Using reference TRBV7-3 and TRBJ2-7 for the parts outside the CDR3, the full variable domain is GAGVSQTPSNKVTEKGKYVELRCDPISGHTALYWYRQSLGQGPEFLIYFQGTGAADDSGLPNDRFFAVRPEGSVSTLKIQRTERGDSAVYLCATIRSGTASYEQYFGPGTRLTVT.

The CDR3 here is CASSQGLGSYNEQFF. The rearrangement joins TRBV4-1 to TRBJ2-1. The CDR3 spans 15 residues. Germline loops: CDR1 MGHRA, CDR2 YSYEKL.

This chain joins TRBV6-4 and TRBJ2-3. Germline V gene data show CDR1 as MRHNA and CDR2 as SNTAGT. This CDR3 is 14 amino acids long. The CDR3 region is CASSDSDSTDTQYF.